The entry that follows covers one T cell receptor (beta chain) sequence. The Seattle patients, enrolled during active infection, were followed longitudinally. Repertoires were generated with immunoSEQ multiplex PCR, while TCRdb's copy carries only in-frame clones and drops some. The data contain under 450,000 clones, about 91% of them seen just once; the ten biggest clones take up approximately 1.5%. The sample comes from a study of blood T cell repertoires in COVID-19. Background on the study: Acute and convalescent COVID-19 specimens originated in the United States, Italy and Spain. Nucleic acid was either cDNA or gDNA, and it came from T cells, B-cell-depleted T cells, or PBMCs.

The trim removed 4 bases at V and 4 bases at J, leaving 15 bases unmatched. From germline, CDR1 is SQVTM and CDR2 ANQGSEA. The CDR3 consists of 16 residues. This TCR was recovered from a woman aged 40 to 49 with COVID-19, enrolled during active disease. This chain uses TRBV29-1 with TRBJ1-2, with 7 bases aligning to TRBD1. Sequences were obtained from peripheral blood. The DNA for the CDR3 is TGCAGCGTTGGGGGAATGCGGGACAGACTACGCTATGGCTACACCTTC. Amino acids: CSVGGMRDRLRYGYTF.